This T cell receptor beta chain was captured in a study of T cells in Graves' hyperthyroidism and ophthalmopathy. Study-wide results and caveats: The majority of expanded thyroid clonotypes above 0.001 also appeared in blood.

RNA transcripts served as the template for amplifying TCR beta CDR3 regions. A set of HTBI primers served as the primers for a first-round RT-PCR of the TCR CDR3. MiXCR was run by TCRdb on the multiplex PCR reads, yielding one entry per CDR3 protein. The table has fewer than 400,000 distinct CDR3 sequences, over 13% seen once. There are 21 residues in the CDR3. Per the germline V gene, CDR1 is KGHDR and CDR2 is SFDVKD. The V gene lost 1 base and the J gene lost 5 bases, with 32 bases spanning the gap. In the ophthalmopathy cohort, Clinical Activity Score was at least 3, NOSPECS grade at least 4, and duration under 3 months. Exclusion of a patient resulted from uncontrolled infection, other autoimmune disease, pregnancy or lactation. Source material for PBMCs was less than 12 ml fresh peripheral blood. In its sample, this clonotype was seen many times. What it binds is unknown.

The gene calls are TRBV24-1 and TRBJ2-7; D call uncertain. Material for sequencing was blood. The receptor comes from a man in his fifties with Graves' ophthalmopathy. In DNA, the CDR3 is TGTGCCACCAGTGATTTAGTCTTCCCCTTGACCGATCCCACGACTCTGGACGAGCAGTACTTC. Its translation: CATSDLVFPLTDPTTLDEQYF.